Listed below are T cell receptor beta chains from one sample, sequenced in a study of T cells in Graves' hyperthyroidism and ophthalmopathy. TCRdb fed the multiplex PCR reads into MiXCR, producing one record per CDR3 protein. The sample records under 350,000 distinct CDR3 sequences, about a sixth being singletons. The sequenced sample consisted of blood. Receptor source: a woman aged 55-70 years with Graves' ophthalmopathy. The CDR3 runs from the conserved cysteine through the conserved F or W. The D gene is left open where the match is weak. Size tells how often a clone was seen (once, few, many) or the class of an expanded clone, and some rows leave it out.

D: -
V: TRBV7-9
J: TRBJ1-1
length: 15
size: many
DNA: TGTGCCAGCAGCCTATCAGGGCTGGGTGGCACTGAAGCTTTCTTT
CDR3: CASSLSGLGGTEAFF

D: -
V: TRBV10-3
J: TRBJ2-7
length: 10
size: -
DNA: TGTGCCACCGGAGACTACGATCAGTACTTC
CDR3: CATGDYDQYF

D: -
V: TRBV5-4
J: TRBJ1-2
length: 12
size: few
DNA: TGTGCCAGCAGCCAGGATCTGGGAAACTACACCTTC
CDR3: CASSQDLGNYTF

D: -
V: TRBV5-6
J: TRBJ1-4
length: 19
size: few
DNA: TGTGCCAGCAGCTTGGGGAGCGCGACAGGTTACACAACTAATGAAAAACTGTTTTTT
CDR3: CASSLGSATGYTTNEKLFF

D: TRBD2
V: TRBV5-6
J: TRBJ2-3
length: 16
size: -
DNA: TGTGCCAGCAGCGGGCGACTAGCGGGGGAGACCAGTACGCAGTATTTT
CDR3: CASSGRLAGETSTQYF

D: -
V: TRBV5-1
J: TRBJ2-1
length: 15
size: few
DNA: TGCGCCAGCAGCTTGAGCGGGTCACTCTACAATGAGCAGTTCTTC
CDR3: CASSLSGSLYNEQFF

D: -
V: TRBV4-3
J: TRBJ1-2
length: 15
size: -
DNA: TGCGCCAGCAGCCAACGGGGGCCGGGTCACTATGGCTACACCTTC
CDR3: CASSQRGPGHYGYTF

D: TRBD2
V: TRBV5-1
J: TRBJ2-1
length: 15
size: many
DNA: TGCGCCAGCAGCGACCTAGCGGGAGGGCCGAATGAGCAGTTCTTC
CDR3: CASSDLAGGPNEQFF

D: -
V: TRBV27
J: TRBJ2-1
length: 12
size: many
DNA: TGTGCCAGCAGTCGGCCCGTGGGTGAGCAGTTCTTC
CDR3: CASSRPVGEQFF

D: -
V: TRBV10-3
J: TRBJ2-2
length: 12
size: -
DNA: TGTGCCACCGCGGGAAAGCCCGGGGAGCTGTTTTTT
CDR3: CATAGKPGELFF

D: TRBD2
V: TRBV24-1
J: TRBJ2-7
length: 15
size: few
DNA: TGTGCCACCGCCCCCGAGCCGGGGGGTGGGGACGAGCAGTACTTC
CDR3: CATAPEPGGGDEQYF

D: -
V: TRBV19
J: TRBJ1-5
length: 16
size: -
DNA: TGTGCCAGTAGTATAGATTTCAGTTATAGCAATCAGCCCCAGCATTTT
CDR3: CASSIDFSYSNQPQHF

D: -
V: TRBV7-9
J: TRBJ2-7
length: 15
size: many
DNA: TGTGCCAGCAGCCCCCGGCCCTTCGGCTCCTACGAGCAGTACTTC
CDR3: CASSPRPFGSYEQYF

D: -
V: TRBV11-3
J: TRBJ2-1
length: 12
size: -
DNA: TGTGCCAGCAGCGGGGTTGACAATGAGCAGTTCTTC
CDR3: CASSGVDNEQFF

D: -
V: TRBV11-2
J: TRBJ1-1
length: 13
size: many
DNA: TGTGCCAGCAGCTTAACCTTCAGCACTGAAGCTTTCTTT
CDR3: CASSLTFSTEAFF

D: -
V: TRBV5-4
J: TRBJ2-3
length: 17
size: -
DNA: TGTGCCAGCAGCTTGCCGCCGGGACTGAGAGGTTCAGATACGCAGTATTTT
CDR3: CASSLPPGLRGSDTQYF

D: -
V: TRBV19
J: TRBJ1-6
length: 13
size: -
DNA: TGTGCCAGTAGTGGGACCTATAATTCACCCCTCCACTTT
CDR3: CASSGTYNSPLHF

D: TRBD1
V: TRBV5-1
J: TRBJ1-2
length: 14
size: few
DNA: TGCGCCAGCAGCCAGGGGGGAGGGCAAATTGGCTACACCTTC
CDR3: CASSQGGGQIGYTF

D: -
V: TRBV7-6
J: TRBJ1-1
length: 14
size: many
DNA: TGTGCCAGCAGCGTCGGGGGGGTGAACACTGAAGCTTTCTTT
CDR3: CASSVGGVNTEAFF

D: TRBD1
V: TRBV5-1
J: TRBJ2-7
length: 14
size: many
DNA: TGCGCCAGCAGCTTGGGGCGACAGGGTAGCGAGCAGTACTTC
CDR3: CASSLGRQGSEQYF